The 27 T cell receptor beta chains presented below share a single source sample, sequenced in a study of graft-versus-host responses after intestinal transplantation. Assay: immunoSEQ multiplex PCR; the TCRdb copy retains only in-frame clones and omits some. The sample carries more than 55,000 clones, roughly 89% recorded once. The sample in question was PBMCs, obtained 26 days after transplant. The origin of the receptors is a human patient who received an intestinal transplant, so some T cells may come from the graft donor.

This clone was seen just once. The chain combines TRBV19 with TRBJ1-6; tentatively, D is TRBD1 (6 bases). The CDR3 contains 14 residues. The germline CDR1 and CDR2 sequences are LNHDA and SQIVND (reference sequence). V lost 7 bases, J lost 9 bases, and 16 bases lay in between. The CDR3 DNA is TGTGCCAGTACCCCGTCAGGGGCCCCTTCACCCCTCCACTTT. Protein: CASTPSGAPSPLHF.

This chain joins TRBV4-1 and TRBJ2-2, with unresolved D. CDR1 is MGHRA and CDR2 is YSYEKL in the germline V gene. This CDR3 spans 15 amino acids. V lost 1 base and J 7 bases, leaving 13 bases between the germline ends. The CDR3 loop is CASSQVRVLVGELFF. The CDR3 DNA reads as TGCGCCAGCAGCCAAGTACGGGTATTGGTCGGGGAGCTGTTTTTT.

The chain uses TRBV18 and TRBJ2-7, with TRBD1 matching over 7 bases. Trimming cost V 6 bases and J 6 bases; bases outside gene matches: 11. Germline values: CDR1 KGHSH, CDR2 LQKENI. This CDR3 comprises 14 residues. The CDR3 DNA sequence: TGTGCCAGCTCGCCGACAGGGTTAATTGGCGAGCAGTACGTC. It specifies CASSPTGLIGEQYV.

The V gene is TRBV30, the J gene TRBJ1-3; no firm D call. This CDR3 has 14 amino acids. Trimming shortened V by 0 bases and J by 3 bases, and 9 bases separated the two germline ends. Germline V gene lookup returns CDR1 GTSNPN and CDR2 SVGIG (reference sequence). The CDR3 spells CAWSVPSDGNTIYF. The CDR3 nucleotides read TGTGCCTGGAGTGTTCCGAGTGATGGAAACACCATATATTTT.

The CDR3 bases are TGTGCCAGTAGTTATGGACTGTACAATGAGCAGTTCTTC. Its translation is CASSYGLYNEQFF. The genes are TRBV19 and TRBJ2-1; maybe TRBD2 (5 bases). Germline CDR1 and CDR2: LNHDA and SQIVND (reference sequence). The CDR3 is made up of 13 amino acids. V was cut by 5 bases and J by 4 bases, with 9 bases left in between. Filled out from reference TRBV19 and TRBJ2-1, the complete variable domain reads DGGITQSPKYLFRKEGQNVTLSCEQNLNHDAMYWYRQDPGQGLRLIYYSQIVNDFQKGDIAEGYSVSREKKESFPLTVTSAQKNPTAFYLCASSYGLYNEQFFGPGTRLTVL.

CDR3 sequence: CASSLAGSRRGQETQYF. CDR3 nucleotide sequence: TGCGCCAGCAGCTTGGCGGGAAGCCGTAGGGGGCAGGAGACCCAGTACTTC. The V gene is TRBV5-1, the J gene TRBJ2-5; 7 nucleotides line up with TRBD1. Trimming took 0 bases from V and 5 from J; bases not matched to a gene: 13. This CDR3 comprises 17 residues. Germline lookup yields CDR1 SGHRS and CDR2 YFSETQ. The complete variable domain, with remaining parts taken from reference TRBV5-1 and TRBJ2-5, reads KAGVTQTPRYLIKTRGQQVTLSCSPISGHRSVSWYQQTPGQGLQFLFEYFSETQRNKGNFPGRFSGRQFSNSRSEMNVSTLELGDSALYLCASSLAGSRRGQETQYFGPGTRLLVL.

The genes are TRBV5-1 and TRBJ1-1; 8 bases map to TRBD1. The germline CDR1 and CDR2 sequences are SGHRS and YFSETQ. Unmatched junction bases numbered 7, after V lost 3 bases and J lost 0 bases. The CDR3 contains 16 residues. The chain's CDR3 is CASSSQGAGMNTEAFF. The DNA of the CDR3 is TGCGCCAGCAGCTCCCAGGGGGCGGGCATGAACACTGAAGCTTTCTTT.

The CDR3: CASSLGQVLNTEAFF. The CDR3 bases are TGTGCCAGCAGTTTAGGACAGGTTTTGAACACTGAAGCTTTCTTT. The chain carries TRBV28 and TRBJ1-1, with 7 bases aligning to TRBD1. This CDR3 region has 15 residues. The germline CDR1 and CDR2 sequences are MDHEN and SYDVKM. The V segment lost 2 bases and the J segment 0 bases; nucleotides outside the gene matches: 3.

CDR3 DNA sequence: TGTGCCAGCAGTCCAGGACTAGCGGGGGAGAATGAGCAGTTCTTC. Protein: CASSPGLAGENEQFF. The chain links TRBV6-5 to TRBJ2-1, with 13 bases fitting TRBD2. This CDR3 region has 15 residues. Germline lookup yields CDR1 MNHEY and CDR2 SVGAGI. V shed 5 bases, J shed 7 bases, and the junction held 5 bases outside the gene matches.

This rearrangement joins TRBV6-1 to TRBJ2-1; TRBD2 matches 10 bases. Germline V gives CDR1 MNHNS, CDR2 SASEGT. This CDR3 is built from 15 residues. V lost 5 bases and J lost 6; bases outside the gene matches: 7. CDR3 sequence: CASSPTSGESNEQFF. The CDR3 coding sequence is TGTGCCAGCAGTCCAACTAGCGGGGAGTCCAATGAGCAGTTCTTC.

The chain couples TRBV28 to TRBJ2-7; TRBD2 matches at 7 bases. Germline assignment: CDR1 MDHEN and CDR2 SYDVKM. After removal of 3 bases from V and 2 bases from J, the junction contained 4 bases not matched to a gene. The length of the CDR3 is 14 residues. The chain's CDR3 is CASSLRGIAYEQYV. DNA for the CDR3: TGTGCCAGCAGTTTGCGGGGGATCGCCTACGAGCAGTACGTC.

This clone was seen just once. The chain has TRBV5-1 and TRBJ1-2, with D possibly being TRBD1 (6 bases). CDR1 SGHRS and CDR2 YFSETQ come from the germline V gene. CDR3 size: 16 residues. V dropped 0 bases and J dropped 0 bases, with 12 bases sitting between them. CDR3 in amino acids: CASSLVPQGTNYGYTF. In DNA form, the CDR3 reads TGCGCCAGCAGCTTGGTTCCGCAGGGGACTAACTATGGCTACACCTTC.

This chain's CDR3 is CASRAGHPLRYGYTF. In nucleotides, the CDR3 is TGTGCCAGCAGGGCAGGGCATCCCCTTAGGTATGGCTACACCTTC. This chain joins TRBV21-1 and TRBJ1-2; TRBD1 reflects the table's D call only, with no check against the DNA. TRBV21-1 corresponds to a pseudogene. The CDR3 loop spans 15 amino acids.

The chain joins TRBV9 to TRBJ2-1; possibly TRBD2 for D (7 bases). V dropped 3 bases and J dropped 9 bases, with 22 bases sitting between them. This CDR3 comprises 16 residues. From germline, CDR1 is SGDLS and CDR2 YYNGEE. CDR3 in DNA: TGTGCCAGCAGCGCCGGGCCAGGACTAGGAGGGGGTGAGCAGTTCTTC. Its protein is CASSAGPGLGGGEQFF.

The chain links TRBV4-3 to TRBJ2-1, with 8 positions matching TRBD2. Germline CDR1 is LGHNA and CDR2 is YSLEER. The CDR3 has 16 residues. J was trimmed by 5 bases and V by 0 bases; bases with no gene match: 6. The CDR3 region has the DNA TGCGCCAGCAGCCAAGAACGAACTAGCGGCCACAATGAGCAGTTCTTC. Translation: CASSQERTSGHNEQFF.

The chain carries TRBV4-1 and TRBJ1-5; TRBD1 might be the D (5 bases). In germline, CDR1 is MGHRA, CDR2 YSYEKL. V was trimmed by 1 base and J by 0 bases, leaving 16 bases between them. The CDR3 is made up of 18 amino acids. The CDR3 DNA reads TGCGCCAGCAGCCAAGTCGGGGGGTGGCAGGATAGCAATCAGCCCCAGCATTTT. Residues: CASSQVGGWQDSNQPQHF.

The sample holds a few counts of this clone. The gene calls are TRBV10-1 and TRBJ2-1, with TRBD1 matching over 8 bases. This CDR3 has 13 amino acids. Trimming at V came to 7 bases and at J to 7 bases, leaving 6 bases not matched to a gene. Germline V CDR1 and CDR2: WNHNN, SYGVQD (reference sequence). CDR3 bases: TGCGCCAGCATAGGGCAGGGGGCGAATGAGCAGTTCTTC. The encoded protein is CASIGQGANEQFF.

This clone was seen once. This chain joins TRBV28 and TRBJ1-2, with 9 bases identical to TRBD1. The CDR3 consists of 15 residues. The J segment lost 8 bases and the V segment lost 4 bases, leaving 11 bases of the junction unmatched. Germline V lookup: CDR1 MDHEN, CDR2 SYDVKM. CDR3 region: CASSSLFRDRDGYTF. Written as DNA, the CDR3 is TGTGCCAGCAGTTCCCTCTTCCGGGACAGGGACGGCTACACCTTC.

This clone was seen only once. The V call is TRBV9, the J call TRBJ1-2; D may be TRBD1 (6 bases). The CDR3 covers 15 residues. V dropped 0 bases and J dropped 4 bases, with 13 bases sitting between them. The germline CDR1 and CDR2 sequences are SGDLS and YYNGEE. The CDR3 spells CASSVVDSPTYGYTF. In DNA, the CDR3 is TGTGCCAGCAGCGTAGTGGACAGCCCCACCTATGGCTACACCTTC.

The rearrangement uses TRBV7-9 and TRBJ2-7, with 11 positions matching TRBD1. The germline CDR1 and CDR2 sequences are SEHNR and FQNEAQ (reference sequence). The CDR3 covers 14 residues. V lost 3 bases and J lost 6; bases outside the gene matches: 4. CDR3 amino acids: CASSFPGTGGEQYV. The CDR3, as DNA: TGTGCCAGCAGCTTCCCCGGGACAGGGGGCGAGCAGTACGTC.

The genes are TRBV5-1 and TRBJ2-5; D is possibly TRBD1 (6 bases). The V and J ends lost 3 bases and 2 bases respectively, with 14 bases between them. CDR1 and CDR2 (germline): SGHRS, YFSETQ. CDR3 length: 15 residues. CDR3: CASSSRGFGQETQYF. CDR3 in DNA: TGCGCCAGCAGCTCCAGGGGTTTCGGACAAGAGACCCAGTACTTC. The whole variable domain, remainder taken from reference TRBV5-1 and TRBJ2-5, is KAGVTQTPRYLIKTRGQQVTLSCSPISGHRSVSWYQQTPGQGLQFLFEYFSETQRNKGNFPGRFSGRQFSNSRSEMNVSTLELGDSALYLCASSSRGFGQETQYFGPGTRLLVL.

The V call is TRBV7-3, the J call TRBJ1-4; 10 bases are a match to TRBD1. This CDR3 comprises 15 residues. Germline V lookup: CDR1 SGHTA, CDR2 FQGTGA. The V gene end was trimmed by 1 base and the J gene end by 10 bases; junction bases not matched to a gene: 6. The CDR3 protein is CASSLKGQGSGKLFF. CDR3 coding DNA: TGTGCCAGCAGCTTAAAGGGACAGGGGTCCGGAAAACTGTTTTTT.

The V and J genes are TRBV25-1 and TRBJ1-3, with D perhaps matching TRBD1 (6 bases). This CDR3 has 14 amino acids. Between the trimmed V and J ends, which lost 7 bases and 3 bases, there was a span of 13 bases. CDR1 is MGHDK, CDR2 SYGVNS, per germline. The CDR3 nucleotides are TGTGCCAGCACCGAAACAGGGTATGGAAACACCATATATTTT. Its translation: CASTETGYGNTIYF.

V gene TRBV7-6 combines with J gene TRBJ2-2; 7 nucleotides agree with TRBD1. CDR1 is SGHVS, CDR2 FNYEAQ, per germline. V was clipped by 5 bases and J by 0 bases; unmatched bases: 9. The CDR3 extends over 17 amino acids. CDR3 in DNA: TGTGCCAGCAGCCCGGCAGCCGGGACAGCGAACACCGGGGAGCTGTTTTTT. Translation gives CASSPAAGTANTGELFF.

This CDR3 reads CASSLGDFGTDPTNYGYTF. In DNA, the CDR3 is TGTGCCAGCAGCTTGGGGGATTTCGGGACAGACCCGACTAACTATGGCTACACCTTC. The chain employs TRBV5-6 and TRBJ1-2, with 7 bases lining up with TRBD1. CDR3 length equals 19 residues. J lost 0 bases, V lost 0 bases, and 14 bases had no gene match. CDR1 and CDR2 (germline): SGHDT, YYEEEE.

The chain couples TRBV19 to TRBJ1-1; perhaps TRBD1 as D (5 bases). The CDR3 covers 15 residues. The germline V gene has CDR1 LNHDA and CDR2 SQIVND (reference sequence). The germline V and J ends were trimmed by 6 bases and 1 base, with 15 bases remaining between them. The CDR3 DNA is TGTGCCAGTAGCCCCCTCGGCAGGGCGAACACTGAAGCTTTCTTT. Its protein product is CASSPLGRANTEAFF.

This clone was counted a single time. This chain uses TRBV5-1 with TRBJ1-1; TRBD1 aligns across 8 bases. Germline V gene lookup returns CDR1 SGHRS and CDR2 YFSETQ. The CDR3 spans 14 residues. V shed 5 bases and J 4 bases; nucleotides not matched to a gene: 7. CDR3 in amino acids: CASRTGEGGTEAFF. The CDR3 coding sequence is TGCGCCAGCAGGACAGGGGAGGGAGGCACTGAAGCTTTCTTT. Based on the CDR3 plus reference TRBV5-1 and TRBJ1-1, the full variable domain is KAGVTQTPRYLIKTRGQQVTLSCSPISGHRSVSWYQQTPGQGLQFLFEYFSETQRNKGNFPGRFSGRQFSNSRSEMNVSTLELGDSALYLCASRTGEGGTEAFFGQGTRLTVV.